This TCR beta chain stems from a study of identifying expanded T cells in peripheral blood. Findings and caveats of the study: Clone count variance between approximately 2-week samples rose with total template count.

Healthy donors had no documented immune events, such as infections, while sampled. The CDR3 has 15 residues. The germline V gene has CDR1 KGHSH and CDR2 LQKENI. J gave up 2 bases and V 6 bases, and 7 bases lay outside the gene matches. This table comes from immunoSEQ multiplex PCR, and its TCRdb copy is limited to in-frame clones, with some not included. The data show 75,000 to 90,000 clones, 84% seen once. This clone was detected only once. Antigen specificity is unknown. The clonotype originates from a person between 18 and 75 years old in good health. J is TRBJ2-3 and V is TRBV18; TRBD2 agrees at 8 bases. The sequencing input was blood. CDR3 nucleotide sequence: TGTGCCAGCTCCGGAGCGGGAGCGCCCACAGATACGCAGTATTTT. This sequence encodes CASSGAGAPTDTQYF. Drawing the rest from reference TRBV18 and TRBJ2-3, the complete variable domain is NAGVMQNPRHLVRRRGQEARLRCSPMKGHSHVYWYRQLPEEGLKFMVYLQKENIIDESGMPKERFSAEFPKEGPSILRIQQVVRGDSAAYFCASSGAGAPTDTQYFGPGTRLTVL.